These T cell receptor beta chains were read from a single sample in a study of cytomegalovirus exposure and HLA in healthy donors. Here immunoSEQ multiplex PCR was the method, and the copy in TCRdb shows in-frame clones only, minus some. The listing records more than 130,000 clones. Sequenced: PBMCs. The receptors originated from a man in his forties in good health and CMV-seronegative. CDR3s include the opening cysteine and the closing phenylalanine or tryptophan. The order of the fields is V gene, J gene, D gene, CDR3 length, CDR3 protein, CDR3 DNA. D genes are given only for firm matches.

v_call: TRBV29-1; j_call: TRBJ1-3; d_call: -; cdr3_length: 12; cdr3_aa: CSVAKSGNTIYF; cdr3_nt: TGCAGCGTTGCAAAATCTGGAAACACCATATATTTT
v_call: TRBV11-2; j_call: TRBJ1-4; d_call: -; cdr3_length: 13; cdr3_aa: CASNEGRGEKLFF; cdr3_nt: TGTGCCAGCAACGAGGGCAGGGGCGAAAAACTGTTTTTT
v_call: TRBV29-1; j_call: TRBJ1-2; d_call: TRBD1; cdr3_length: 13; cdr3_aa: CSVRGAGGNGYTF; cdr3_nt: TGCAGCGTACGTGGGGCAGGGGGCAATGGCTACACCTTC
v_call: TRBV7-3; j_call: TRBJ2-6; d_call: -; cdr3_length: 15; cdr3_aa: CASSSTPPGANVLTF; cdr3_nt: TGTGCCAGCAGCTCCACACCGCCTGGGGCCAACGTCCTGACTTTC
v_call: TRBV5-1; j_call: TRBJ2-3; d_call: TRBD1; cdr3_length: 16; cdr3_aa: CASSRGQGVGTDTQYF; cdr3_nt: TGCGCCAGCAGCAGGGGACAGGGCGTAGGCACAGATACGCAGTATTTT
v_call: TRBV5-6; j_call: TRBJ2-1; d_call: TRBD1; cdr3_length: 15; cdr3_aa: CASSLGRDRVNEQFF; cdr3_nt: TGTGCCAGCAGCTTGGGCCGGGACAGGGTTAATGAGCAGTTCTTC
v_call: TRBV7-2; j_call: TRBJ1-5; d_call: -; cdr3_length: 14; cdr3_aa: CASSFPGSNQPQHF; cdr3_nt: TGTGCCAGCAGCTTCCCAGGGAGCAATCAGCCCCAGCATTTT
v_call: TRBV4-1; j_call: TRBJ1-5; d_call: -; cdr3_length: 17; cdr3_aa: CASSQRIAAGGNQPQHF; cdr3_nt: TGCGCCAGCAGCCAACGGATTGCGGCAGGGGGCAATCAGCCCCAGCATTTT
v_call: TRBV7-2; j_call: TRBJ1-5; d_call: TRBD1; cdr3_length: 16; cdr3_aa: CASSPRQGLGNQPQHF; cdr3_nt: TGTGCCAGCAGCCCGCGACAGGGGCTCGGCAATCAGCCCCAGCATTTT
v_call: TRBV5-6; j_call: TRBJ1-1; d_call: TRBD1; cdr3_length: 14; cdr3_aa: CASSRRQGGAEAFF; cdr3_nt: TGTGCCAGCAGTCGCAGACAGGGGGGTGCTGAAGCTTTCTTT
v_call: TRBV6-5; j_call: TRBJ2-7; d_call: TRBD2; cdr3_length: 15; cdr3_aa: CASSQSSGGLSEQYF; cdr3_nt: TGTGCCAGCAGTCAATCTAGCGGGGGCCTCTCCGAGCAGTACTTC
v_call: TRBV7-2; j_call: TRBJ1-2; d_call: -; cdr3_length: 13; cdr3_aa: CASSFWGADGYTF; cdr3_nt: TGTGCCAGCAGCTTTTGGGGCGCCGATGGCTACACCTTC
v_call: TRBV9; j_call: TRBJ2-2; d_call: -; cdr3_length: 17; cdr3_aa: CASSVGQGGANTGELFF; cdr3_nt: TGTGCCAGCAGCGTAGGGCAGGGCGGGGCGAACACCGGGGAGCTGTTTTTT
v_call: TRBV15; j_call: TRBJ1-2; d_call: TRBD1; cdr3_length: 13; cdr3_aa: CATSTQGRDGCTF; cdr3_nt: TGTGCCACCAGTACACAGGGGAGAGATGGCTGCACCTTC
v_call: TRBV9; j_call: TRBJ1-3; d_call: TRBD1; cdr3_length: 18; cdr3_aa: CASSAGPRQGSSGNTIYF; cdr3_nt: TGTGCCAGCAGCGCAGGTCCTCGACAGGGGAGCTCTGGAAACACCATATATTTT
v_call: TRBV15; j_call: TRBJ1-2; d_call: TRBD1; cdr3_length: 15; cdr3_aa: CATSRDNRDRRGYTF; cdr3_nt: TGTGCCACCAGCAGGGATAACCGGGACAGGAGAGGCTACACCTTC
v_call: TRBV7-6; j_call: TRBJ2-2; d_call: TRBD2; cdr3_length: 20; cdr3_aa: CASSLALLGSGGANTGELFF; cdr3_nt: TGTGCCAGCAGCTTAGCCCTTTTAGGAAGCGGGGGGGCGAACACCGGGGAGCTGTTTTTT
v_call: TRBV28; j_call: TRBJ2-1; d_call: -; cdr3_length: 13; cdr3_aa: CASSPSEGNEQFF; cdr3_nt: TGTGCCAGCAGCCCCTCGGAGGGGAATGAGCAGTTCTTC
v_call: TRBV7-9; j_call: TRBJ1-2; d_call: -; cdr3_length: 14; cdr3_aa: CASSPNRIGVTWTF; cdr3_nt: TGTGCCAGCAGCCCTAACAGGATTGGGGTTACTTGGACCTTC
v_call: TRBV4-1; j_call: TRBJ1-6; d_call: TRBD1; cdr3_length: 15; cdr3_aa: CASSQGTAYNSPLHF; cdr3_nt: TGCGCCAGCAGCCAGGGGACAGCTTATAATTCACCCCTCCACTTT
v_call: TRBV9; j_call: TRBJ2-3; d_call: -; cdr3_length: 12; cdr3_aa: CASSAAGDTQYF; cdr3_nt: TGTGCCAGCAGTGCTGCGGGGGATACGCAGTATTTT
v_call: TRBV5-1; j_call: TRBJ2-5; d_call: TRBD2; cdr3_length: 15; cdr3_aa: CASSLVTSGAETQYF; cdr3_nt: TGCGCCAGCAGCTTGGTGACTAGCGGGGCGGAGACCCAGTACTTC
v_call: TRBV25-1; j_call: TRBJ2-2; d_call: -; cdr3_length: 14; cdr3_aa: CAAKGTTDTGELFF; cdr3_nt: TGTGCCGCCAAGGGGACAACAGACACCGGGGAGCTGTTTTTT
v_call: TRBV6-6; j_call: TRBJ1-1; d_call: TRBD1; cdr3_length: 15; cdr3_aa: CASSYSTGGKAEAFF; cdr3_nt: TGTGCCAGCAGTTACTCGACAGGGGGGAAGGCTGAAGCTTTCTTT
v_call: TRBV28; j_call: TRBJ1-1; d_call: TRBD1; cdr3_length: 12; cdr3_aa: CASSPGTGRAFF; cdr3_nt: TGTGCCAGCAGTCCCGGGACAGGGAGAGCTTTCTTT
v_call: TRBV7-8; j_call: TRBJ2-2; d_call: TRBD1; cdr3_length: 14; cdr3_aa: CASSGTENTGELFF; cdr3_nt: TGTGCCAGCAGCGGGACAGAGAACACCGGGGAGCTGTTTTTT
v_call: TRBV5-1; j_call: TRBJ2-5; d_call: -; cdr3_length: 17; cdr3_aa: CASSLEIASGVLRTQYF; cdr3_nt: TGCGCCAGCAGCTTGGAGATCGCCTCAGGGGTTCTACGGACCCAGTACTTC
v_call: TRBV7-2; j_call: TRBJ2-5; d_call: -; cdr3_length: 15; cdr3_aa: CASSLDGQRQETQYF; cdr3_nt: TGTGCCAGCAGCTTAGACGGGCAGCGGCAAGAGACCCAGTACTTC
v_call: TRBV7-3; j_call: TRBJ1-1; d_call: TRBD1; cdr3_length: 13; cdr3_aa: CASSVTGGVEAFF; cdr3_nt: TGTGCCAGCAGCGTGACAGGGGGCGTCGAAGCTTTCTTT
v_call: TRBV4-3; j_call: TRBJ2-7; d_call: -; cdr3_length: 16; cdr3_aa: CASSQEETGSWYEQYF; cdr3_nt: TGCGCCAGCAGCCAAGAAGAGACAGGTTCTTGGTACGAGCAGTACTTC
v_call: TRBV4-1; j_call: TRBJ2-5; d_call: -; cdr3_length: 16; cdr3_aa: CASSQDPPTGWETQYF; cdr3_nt: TGCGCCAGCAGCCAAGACCCCCCGACAGGTTGGGAGACCCAGTACTTC
v_call: TRBV5-6; j_call: TRBJ1-2; d_call: -; cdr3_length: 14; cdr3_aa: CASSPSPGVKGYTF; cdr3_nt: TGTGCCAGCAGCCCCTCACCAGGGGTAAAGGGCTACACCTTC
v_call: TRBV21-1; j_call: TRBJ1-1; d_call: -; cdr3_length: 18; cdr3_aa: CASSTSLQGGPVNTEAFF; cdr3_nt: TGTGCCAGCAGCACTTCTTTACAAGGGGGTCCGGTGAACACTGAAGCTTTCTTT
v_call: TRBV5-6; j_call: TRBJ1-2; d_call: -; cdr3_length: 13; cdr3_aa: CASTVQPPGGYTF; cdr3_nt: TGTGCCAGCACCGTACAGCCGCCGGGAGGCTACACCTTC
v_call: TRBV14; j_call: TRBJ2-7; d_call: TRBD1; cdr3_length: 12; cdr3_aa: CASSRQGPEQYF; cdr3_nt: TGTGCCAGCAGCCGACAGGGTCCCGAGCAGTACTTC